Below are 23 T cell receptor beta chains sequenced from a single sample in a study of human T cells and chemical hapten exposure. Time point: patch test 1, 2 weeks after DPC sensitization. Treatment noted: therapeutic diphenylcyclopropenone sensitization with weekly scalp DPC. TCRdb re-derived calls from the RACE reads in MiXCR, one entry per CDR3 protein. Found here are about 340,000 distinct CDR3 sequences, 5.5% to 8% of them singletons; the top ten hold approximately 8.9%. The sample in question was whole blood, obtained in connection with sensitization to the hapten diphenylcyclopropenone (DPC). The receptors were gathered from a woman aged 18 to 35 with alopecia areata. Some clones in this sample may be carry-over from other donors' samples.

This clonotype was counted at least ten times. The genes are TRBV20-1 and TRBJ2-5; no definite D call. The CDR3 loop spans 13 amino acids. Germline CDR1 DFQATT, CDR2 SNEGSKA (reference sequence). V lost 1 base and J lost 1, with 7 bases in between. CDR3 sequence reads: CSARVRVQETQYF. In DNA, the CDR3 is TGCAGTGCTAGAGTTCGGGTCCAAGAGACCCAGTACTTC.

The chain combines TRBV2 with TRBJ2-5; 11 nucleotides align to TRBD2. Germline V gene sequence: CDR1 SNHLY, CDR2 FYNNEI. J lost 2 bases, V lost 2 bases, and 7 bases had no gene match. The CDR3 is made up of 17 amino acids. CDR3: CASSETPLAGGQETQYF. In nucleotides, the CDR3 is TGTGCCAGCAGTGAAACCCCCCTAGCGGGGGGTCAAGAGACCCAGTACTTC.

This clonotype appeared a few times. The rearrangement links TRBV11-1 to TRBJ1-1; 7 bases line up with TRBD1. V dropped 3 bases and J dropped 5; count of bases not matched to a gene: 12. CDR3 size: 16 residues. Germline loops: CDR1 SGHAT, CDR2 FQDESV (reference sequence). The CDR3 loop is CASSFKGGKGETEAFF. CDR3 coding DNA: TGTGCCAGCAGCTTCAAAGGGGGCAAGGGGGAAACTGAAGCTTTCTTT. The variable domain in full, with the rest retrieved from reference TRBV11-1 and TRBJ1-1, is EAEVAQSPRYKITEKSQAVAFWCDPISGHATLYWYRQILGQGPELLVQFQDESVVDDSQLPKDRFSAERLKGVDSTLKIQPAELGDSAMYLCASSFKGGKGETEAFFGQGTRLTVV.

There are many counts of this clonotype. The chain uses TRBV12-3 or TRBV12-4 and TRBJ1-4; D remains ambiguous. The CDR3 contains 14 residues. V gave up 6 bases and J gave up 8 bases, with 16 bases separating them. The CDR3 loop is CASSPREIKEKLFF. For the CDR3, the DNA is TGTGCCAGCAGCCCTAGGGAGATTAAGGAAAAACTGTTTTTT.

This clonotype was found many times. The rearrangement uses TRBV21-1 and TRBJ1-1; the table's TRBD1 call for D was not verified on the DNA. TRBV21-1 is termed a pseudogene. The CDR3 is 11 amino acids. DNA of the CDR3: TGTGCCAGCGGGGGGATAACTGAAGCTTTCTTT. The encoded protein is CASGGITEAFF.

This clonotype was counted between two and nine times. This chain connects TRBV18 to TRBJ1-5; D is unclear. Trimming cost V 3 bases and J 0 bases, with 12 bases left between them. CDR3 length: 16 residues. CDR1 is KGHSH, CDR2 LQKENI, per germline. This chain's CDR3 is CASSPGSDPSNQPQHF. The CDR3 nucleotides are TGTGCCAGCTCACCCGGCTCCGACCCTAGCAATCAGCCCCAGCATTTT.

The chain recombines TRBV7-9 with TRBJ2-5; unclear D gene. Trimming pared 0 bases from V and 3 bases from J, leaving 14 bases between. This CDR3 has 16 amino acids. Germline lookup yields CDR1 SEHNR and CDR2 FQNEAQ (reference sequence). The CDR3 protein is CASSLALGQEEETQYF. Here the CDR3 DNA reads TGTGCCAGCAGCTTAGCGTTAGGGCAGGAAGAAGAGACCCAGTACTTC.

This clonotype has just a few counts. J is TRBJ2-7 and V is TRBV6-2 or TRBV6-3; 10 bases are a match to TRBD1. The CDR3 loop spans 18 amino acids. Germline trimming cut 5 bases from V and 7 bases from J; bases unmatched to any gene: 20. From germline, CDR1 is MNHEY and CDR2 SVGEGT. The CDR3 bases are TGTGCCAGCAGTACCCCGGGGACAGGGGCCCGTCGTCGACGGGAGCAGTACTTC. Translating gives CASSTPGTGARRRREQYF.

The gene calls are TRBV12-2 and TRBJ1-5; the table's D call of TRBD1 was not tested on the DNA. TRBV12-2 is assigned pseudogene status. The CDR3 covers 18 residues. CDR3 in amino acids: CASRPQDPRIGSNQPQHF. CDR3 sequence (DNA): TGTGCAAGTCGCCCACAGGATCCCCGGATAGGTAGCAATCAGCCCCAGCATTTT.

This clonotype was seen many times. The chain is built from TRBV7-9 and TRBJ2-5, with D possibly called TRBD1 or TRBD2 (5 bases each). The CDR3 is made up of 14 amino acids. The V end was cut by 5 bases, the J end by 5 bases, with 15 bases between. The V gene's germline CDR1 is SEHNR and CDR2 FQNEAQ (reference sequence). The CDR3 spells CASSPNTREETQYF. CDR3 DNA sequence: TGTGCCAGCAGCCCGAACACCAGGGAGGAGACCCAGTACTTC.

This rearrangement joins TRBV10-3 to TRBJ1-2; D is undetermined. CDR1 ENHRY and CDR2 SYGVKD come from the germline V gene. This CDR3 region has 12 residues. Deletions cut 4 bases from V and 3 bases from J, with 6 bases between. CDR3 coding DNA: TGTGCCATCAGTGGGCAGGACTATGGCTACACCTTC. Its protein product is CAISGQDYGYTF.

This clonotype was seen a handful of times. The chain carries TRBV5-5 and TRBJ1-6, with 9 bases lining up with TRBD1. CDR1 is SGHKS and CDR2 is YYEKEE in the germline V gene (reference sequence). This CDR3 has 16 residues. Trimming at V came to 3 bases and at J to 8 bases, leaving 9 bases not matched to a gene. The CDR3 DNA follows: TGTGCCAGCAGCTCGGTTCCGGGACAGGGATATTCACCCCTCCACTTT. Protein sequence: CASSSVPGQGYSPLHF. The full variable domain, completed using reference TRBV5-5 and TRBJ1-6, is DAGVTQSPTHLIKTRGQQVTLRCSPISGHKSVSWYQQVLGQGPQFIFQYYEKEERGRGNFPDRFSARQFPNYSSELNVNALLLGDSALYLCASSSVPGQGYSPLHFGNGTRLTVT.

This clonotype was observed a handful of times. V usage is TRBV11-2 and J usage is TRBJ2-7; 12 nucleotides align to TRBD1. Trimming removed 5 bases from V and 7 bases from J; junction bases left unmatched: 12. The germline V gene encodes CDR1 SGHAT and CDR2 FQNNGV. This CDR3 spans 16 amino acids. The CDR3 DNA reads as TGTGCCAGCAGCCGATTACCGGGACAGGGGGCGCGAGAGCAGTACTTC. It translates to CASSRLPGQGAREQYF.

This clonotype has a handful of counts. This rearrangement joins TRBV2 to TRBJ2-7; D is possibly TRBD1 or TRBD2 (5 bases each). V was cut by 4 bases and J by 3 bases, with 7 bases left in between. The V gene's germline CDR1 is SNHLY and CDR2 FYNNEI. This CDR3 has 12 residues. CDR3: CASSGDGYEQYF. The CDR3 DNA follows: TGTGCCAGCAGTGGGGACGGCTACGAGCAGTACTTC.

The chain carries TRBV5-1 and TRBJ2-2, with a possible D match to TRBD1 (5 bases). V lost 3 bases to trimming and J lost 4 bases, with 10 bases between them. The CDR3 totals 14 residues. Germline assignment: CDR1 SGHRS and CDR2 YFSETQ. This CDR3 reads CASSSRVGTGELFF. CDR3 coding DNA: TGCGCCAGCAGCTCCAGGGTAGGCACCGGGGAGCTGTTTTTT. The full variable domain, completed using reference TRBV5-1 and TRBJ2-2, is KAGVTQTPRYLIKTRGQQVTLSCSPISGHRSVSWYQQTPGQGLQFLFEYFSETQRNKGNFPGRFSGRQFSNSRSEMNVSTLELGDSALYLCASSSRVGTGELFFGEGSRLTVL.

The sample holds a few counts of this clonotype. The chain couples TRBV20-1 to TRBJ2-7, with TRBD1 matching 10 bases. The germline V gene has CDR1 DFQATT and CDR2 SNEGSKA (reference sequence). The ends lost 3 bases at V and 0 bases at J; junction bases unmatched: 2. This CDR3 contains 14 residues. The CDR3 DNA reads as TGCAGTGCTAGGACAGGGGGCGTCTCCTACGAGCAGTACTTC. Its translation is CSARTGGVSYEQYF.

The chain employs TRBV7-2 and TRBJ2-2; D gene ambiguous. Germline CDR1 and CDR2: SGHTA and FQGNSA. This CDR3 has 14 amino acids. Trimming shortened V by 2 bases and J by 7 bases, and 11 bases separated the two germline ends. CDR3 region: CASSLLGNSGELFF. CDR3 DNA: TGTGCCAGCAGCTTATTGGGGAATAGCGGGGAGCTGTTTTTT.

This clonotype was picked up a small number of times. The chain links TRBV9 to TRBJ2-5; D could derive from TRBD1 or TRBD2 (7 bases each). V was trimmed by 2 bases and J by 5 bases, leaving 16 bases between them. This CDR3 comprises 15 residues. CDR1 and CDR2 from the germline V gene are SGDLS and YYNGEE. The CDR3 bases are TGTGCCAGCAGCGTCCAGACAGGGCGGGGGGAGACCCAGTACTTC. Translation: CASSVQTGRGETQYF.

J is TRBJ2-3 and V is TRBV7-3, with 10 bases lining up with TRBD2. The CDR3 has 15 amino acids. V lost 4 bases, J lost 6 bases, and 7 bases stayed unmatched. The germline CDR1 and CDR2 sequences are SGHTA and FQGTGA. The CDR3 sequence: CASSSERGGRDTQYF. The DNA of the CDR3 is TGTGCCAGCAGCTCAGAGCGGGGGGGCAGGGATACGCAGTATTTT.

This clonotype was seen just once. The genes are TRBV18 and TRBJ1-5, with D tentatively TRBD1 (5 bases). The V gene's germline CDR1 is KGHSH and CDR2 LQKENI. V lost 2 bases to trimming and J lost 7 bases, with 9 bases between them. This CDR3 is built from 13 residues. CDR3 DNA: TGTGCCAGCTCACCAGGGGGGGAACAGCCCCAGCATTTT. Amino acid sequence: CASSPGGEQPQHF.

This clonotype was seen more than once but under ten times. This chain joins TRBV6-5 and TRBJ2-7; weak D call: TRBD1 (6 bases). Trimming took off 5 bases at V and 3 bases at J, with 11 bases between the two ends. This CDR3 has 13 residues. Germline assignment: CDR1 MNHEY and CDR2 SVGAGI. CDR3 residues: CASSTTGNYEQYF. In DNA form, the CDR3 reads TGTGCCAGCAGTACGACAGGTAACTACGAGCAGTACTTC.

The sample holds many counts of this clonotype. J is TRBJ2-1 and V is TRBV12-3 or TRBV12-4; D call uncertain. Trimming removed 0 bases at V and 5 bases at J, with 5 bases between. The CDR3 contains 13 residues. The CDR3 DNA is TGTGCCAGCAGTTTAGCGCGGAACAATGAGCAGTTCTTC. Its translation: CASSLARNNEQFF.

This clonotype came up a few times. V gene TRBV6-5 combines with J gene TRBJ2-3; D is perhaps TRBD2 (7 bases). This CDR3 is 15 amino acids long. Trimming took off 6 bases at V and 2 bases at J, with 15 bases between the two ends. CDR1 MNHEY and CDR2 SVGAGI come from the germline V gene. In DNA, the CDR3 is TGTGCCAGCAGCCAAGGGGGGGGATCCACAGATACGCAGTATTTT. Its translation is CASSQGGGSTDTQYF.